Below, one TCR beta chain is given with its context. The data were obtained in a study of metastatic and nonmetastatic thyroid tumors. MiXCR was used by TCRdb to re-call the PCR reads. This table has tens of thousands of clones, 24% appearing once. This CDR3 is built from 16 residues. The trim removed 5 bases at V and 4 bases at J, leaving 11 bases unmatched. Germline lookup yields CDR1 MDHEN and CDR2 SYDVKM. Thyroid surgery took place with no prior treatment in any patient. The chain couples TRBV28 to TRBJ2-7, with TRBD2 matching 10 bases. Sequencing was carried out using tumor tissue. The sequence was obtained from a female donor with papillary thyroid cancer or a benign thyroid nodule (not recorded which). Some clones in this sample may be carry-over from other donors' samples. The CDR3 coding sequence is TGTGCCAGCAGTCCCGCAGGACTAGCGGCGGAATACGAGCAGTACTTC. It translates to CASSPAGLAAEYEQYF.